This note documents a single T cell receptor beta chain sequence. Its antigen is undetermined. The data belong to a study of OX40 agonist ivuxolimab in advanced cancers. Study at large: Dose-escalation patients were diagnosed with hepatocellular carcinoma, melanoma, renal cell cancer or head and neck cancer. Partial responses were recorded for three patients, including one with hepatocellular carcinoma and two with cutaneous melanoma.

Blood samples were obtained at baseline, cycle 4 day 1, and cycle 7 day 1. This CDR3 has 14 amino acids. Per the germline V gene, CDR1 is SGHTA and CDR2 is FQGNSA. Losses at the gene ends were 5 bases for V and 6 bases for J; bases not matched to a gene: 5. Measured with immunoSEQ multiplex PCR; TCRdb has only the in-frame clones, and not every one. The sample lists 50,000 or so clones, 65% to 85% seen once, with 12% in the top ten. Overall study results and limits: With doses of 0.1 to 3.0 mg/kg, CD4+ and CD8+ blood T cells had undergone clonal expansion by week 6.

The receptor was derived from an adult with an advanced solid tumor such as melanoma, head and neck, liver or kidney cancer. The chain joins TRBV7-2 to TRBJ2-2; TRBD2 matches 8 bases. Material: CD4+ or CD8+ T cells sorted from blood, obtained in a trial of the OX40 agonist ivuxolimab. This chain's CDR3 is CASSIPGGPGELFF. The CDR3 DNA sequence: TGTGCCAGCAGCATACCGGGGGGGCCCGGGGAGCTGTTTTTT.